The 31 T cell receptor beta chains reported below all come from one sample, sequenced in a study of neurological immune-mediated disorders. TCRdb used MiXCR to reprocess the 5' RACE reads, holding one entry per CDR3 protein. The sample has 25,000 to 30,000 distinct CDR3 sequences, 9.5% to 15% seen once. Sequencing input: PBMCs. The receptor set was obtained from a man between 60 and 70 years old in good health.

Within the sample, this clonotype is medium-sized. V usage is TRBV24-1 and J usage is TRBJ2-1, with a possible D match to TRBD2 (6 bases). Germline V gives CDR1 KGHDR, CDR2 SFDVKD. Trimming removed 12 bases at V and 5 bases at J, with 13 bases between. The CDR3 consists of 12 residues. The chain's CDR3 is CAVGGGNNEQFF. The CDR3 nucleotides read TGTGCCGTGGGCGGCGGGAACAATGAGCAGTTCTTC.

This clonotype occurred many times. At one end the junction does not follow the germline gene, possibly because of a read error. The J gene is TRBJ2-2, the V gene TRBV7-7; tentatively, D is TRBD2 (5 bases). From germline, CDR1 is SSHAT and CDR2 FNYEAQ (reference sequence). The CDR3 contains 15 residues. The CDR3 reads CASSALSGNTGELFF. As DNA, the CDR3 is TGTGCTAGCAGCGCCCTAAGCGGTAACACCGGGGAGCTGTTTTTT.

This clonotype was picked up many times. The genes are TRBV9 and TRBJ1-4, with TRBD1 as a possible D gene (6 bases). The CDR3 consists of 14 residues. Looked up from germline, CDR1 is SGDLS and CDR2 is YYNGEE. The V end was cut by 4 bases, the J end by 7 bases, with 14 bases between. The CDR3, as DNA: TGTGCCAGCAGCAAAACAGGGTCTCGTGAAAAACTGTTTTTT. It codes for CASSKTGSREKLFF.

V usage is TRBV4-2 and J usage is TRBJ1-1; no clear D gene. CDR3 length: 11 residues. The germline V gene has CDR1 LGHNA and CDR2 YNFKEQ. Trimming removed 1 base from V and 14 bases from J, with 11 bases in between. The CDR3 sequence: CASSQAQDAFF. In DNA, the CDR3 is TGTGCCAGCAGCCAAGCTCAGGACGCGTTCTTT.

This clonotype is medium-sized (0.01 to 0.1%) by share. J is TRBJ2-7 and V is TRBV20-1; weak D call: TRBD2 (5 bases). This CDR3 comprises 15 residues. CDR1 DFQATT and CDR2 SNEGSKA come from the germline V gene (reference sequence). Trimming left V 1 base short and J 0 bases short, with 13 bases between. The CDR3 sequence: CSARVPLGSSYEQYF. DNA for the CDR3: TGCAGTGCTAGAGTGCCGTTGGGGAGCTCCTACGAGCAGTACTTC.

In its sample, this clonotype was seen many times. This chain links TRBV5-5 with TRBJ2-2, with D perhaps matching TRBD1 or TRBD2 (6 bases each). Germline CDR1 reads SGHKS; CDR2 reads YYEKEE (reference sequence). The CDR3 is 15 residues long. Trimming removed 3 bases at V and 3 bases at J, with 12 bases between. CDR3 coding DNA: TGTGCCAGCAGCTGGGGGGCAGGGGACACCGGGGAGCTGTTTTTT. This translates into CASSWGAGDTGELFF. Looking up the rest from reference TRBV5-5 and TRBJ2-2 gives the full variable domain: DAGVTQSPTHLIKTRGQQVTLRCSPISGHKSVSWYQQVLGQGPQFIFQYYEKEERGRGNFPDRFSARQFPNYSSELNVNALLLGDSALYLCASSWGAGDTGELFFGEGSRLTVL.

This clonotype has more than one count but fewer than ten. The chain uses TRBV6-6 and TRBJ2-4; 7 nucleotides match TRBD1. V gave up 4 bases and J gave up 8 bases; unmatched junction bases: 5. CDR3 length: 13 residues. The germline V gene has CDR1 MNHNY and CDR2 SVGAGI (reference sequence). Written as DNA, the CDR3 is TGTGCCAGCAGTTCGAACAGGGGTTACATTCAGTACTTC. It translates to CASSSNRGYIQYF.

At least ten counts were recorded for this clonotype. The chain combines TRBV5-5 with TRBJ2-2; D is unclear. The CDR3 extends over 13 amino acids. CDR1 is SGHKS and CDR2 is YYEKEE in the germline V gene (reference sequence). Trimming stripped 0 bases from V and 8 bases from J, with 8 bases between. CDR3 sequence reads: CASSLDLTGELFF. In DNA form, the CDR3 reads TGTGCCAGCAGCTTGGATCTCACGGGGGAGCTGTTTTTT.

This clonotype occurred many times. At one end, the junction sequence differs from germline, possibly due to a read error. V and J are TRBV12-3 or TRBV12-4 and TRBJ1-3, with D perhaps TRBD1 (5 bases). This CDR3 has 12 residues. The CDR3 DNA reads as TGTGCCAGCAGCCCGACGGGGGGTTCGGTGCATTTT. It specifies CASSPTGGSVHF.

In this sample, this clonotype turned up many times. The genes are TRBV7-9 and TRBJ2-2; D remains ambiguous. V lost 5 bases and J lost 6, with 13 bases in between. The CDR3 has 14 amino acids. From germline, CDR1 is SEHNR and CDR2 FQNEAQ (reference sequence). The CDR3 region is CASSPLQYSGELFF. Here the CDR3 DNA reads TGTGCCAGCAGCCCATTACAGTACTCCGGGGAGCTGTTTTTT.

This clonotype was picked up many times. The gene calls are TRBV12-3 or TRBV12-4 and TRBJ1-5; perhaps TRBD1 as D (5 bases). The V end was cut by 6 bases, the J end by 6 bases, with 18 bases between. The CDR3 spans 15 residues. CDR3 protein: CASSLTGNGGQPQHF. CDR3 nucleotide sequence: TGTGCCAGCAGCCTAACAGGCAATGGCGGTCAGCCCCAGCATTTT.

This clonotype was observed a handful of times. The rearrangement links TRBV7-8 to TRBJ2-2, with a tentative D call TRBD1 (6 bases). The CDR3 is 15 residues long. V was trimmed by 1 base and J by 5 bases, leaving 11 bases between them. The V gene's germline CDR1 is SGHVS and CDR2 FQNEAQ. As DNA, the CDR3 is TGTGCCAGCAGCTTAGTGGGGGCATTAACCGGGGAGCTGTTTTTT. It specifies CASSLVGALTGELFF.

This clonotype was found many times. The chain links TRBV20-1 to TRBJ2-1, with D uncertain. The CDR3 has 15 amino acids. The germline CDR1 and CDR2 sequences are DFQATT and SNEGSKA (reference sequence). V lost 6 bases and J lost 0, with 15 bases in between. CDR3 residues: CSAGWQPGSYNEQFF. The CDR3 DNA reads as TGCAGTGCGGGGTGGCAGCCAGGCTCCTACAATGAGCAGTTCTTC.

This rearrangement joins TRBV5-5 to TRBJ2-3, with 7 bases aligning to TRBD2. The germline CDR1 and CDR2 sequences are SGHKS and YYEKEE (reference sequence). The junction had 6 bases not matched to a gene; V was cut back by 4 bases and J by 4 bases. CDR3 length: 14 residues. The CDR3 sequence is CASSPGLGPDTQYF. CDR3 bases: TGTGCCAGCAGCCCTGGACTAGGACCAGATACGCAGTATTTT.

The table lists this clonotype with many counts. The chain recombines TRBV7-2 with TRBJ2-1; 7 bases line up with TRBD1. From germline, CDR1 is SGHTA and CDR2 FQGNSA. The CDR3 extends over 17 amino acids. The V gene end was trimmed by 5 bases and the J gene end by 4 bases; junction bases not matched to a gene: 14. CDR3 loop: CASSRTLTGSGYNEQFF. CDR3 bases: TGTGCCAGCAGCCGAACCCTGACAGGGTCAGGTTACAATGAGCAGTTCTTC.

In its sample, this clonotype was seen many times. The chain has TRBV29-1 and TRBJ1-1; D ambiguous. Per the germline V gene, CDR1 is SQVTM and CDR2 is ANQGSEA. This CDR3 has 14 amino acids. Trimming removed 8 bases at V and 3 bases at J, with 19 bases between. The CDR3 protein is CSTTAGNRHTEAFF. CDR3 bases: TGCAGCACGACGGCCGGGAATCGGCACACTGAAGCTTTCTTT. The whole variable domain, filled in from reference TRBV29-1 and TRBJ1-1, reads SAVISQKPSRDICQRGTSLTIQCQVDSQVTMMFWYRQQPGQSLTLIATANQGSEATYESGFVIDKFPISRPNLTFSTLTVSNMSPEDSSIYLCSTTAGNRHTEAFFGQGTRLTVV.

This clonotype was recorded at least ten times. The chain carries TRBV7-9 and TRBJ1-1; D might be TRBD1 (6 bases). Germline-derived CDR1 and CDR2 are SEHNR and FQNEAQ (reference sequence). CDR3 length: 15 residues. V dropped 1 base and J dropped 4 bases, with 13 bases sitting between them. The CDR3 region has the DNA TGTGCCAGCAGCTTAGGCGGGGGCTCTGGCACTGAAGCTTTCTTT. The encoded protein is CASSLGGGSGTEAFF. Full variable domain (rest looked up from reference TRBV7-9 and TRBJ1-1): DTGVSQNPRHKITKRGQNVTFRCDPISEHNRLYWYRQTLGQGPEFLTYFQNEAQLEKSRLLSDRFSAERPKGSFSTLEIQRTEQGDSAMYLCASSLGGGSGTEAFFGQGTRLTVV.

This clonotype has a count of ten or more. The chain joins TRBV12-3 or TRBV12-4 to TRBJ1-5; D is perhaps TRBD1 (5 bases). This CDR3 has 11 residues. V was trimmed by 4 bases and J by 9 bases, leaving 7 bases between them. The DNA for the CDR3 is TGTGCCAGCAGTTCCGGGGGGCCCCAGCATTTT. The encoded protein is CASSSGGPQHF.

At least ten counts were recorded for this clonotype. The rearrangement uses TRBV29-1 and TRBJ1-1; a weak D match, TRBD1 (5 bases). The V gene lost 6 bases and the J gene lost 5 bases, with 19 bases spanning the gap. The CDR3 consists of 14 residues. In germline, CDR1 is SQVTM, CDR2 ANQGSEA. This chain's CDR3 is CSVQVGRENTEAFF. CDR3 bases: TGCAGCGTCCAAGTCGGCAGGGAGAATACTGAAGCTTTCTTT.

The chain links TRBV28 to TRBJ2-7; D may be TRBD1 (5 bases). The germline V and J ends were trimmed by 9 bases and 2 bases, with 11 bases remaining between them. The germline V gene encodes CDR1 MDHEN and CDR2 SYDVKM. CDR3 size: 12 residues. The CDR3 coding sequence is TGTGCCAGTTTTGAAGGGGCCTACGAGCAGTACTTC. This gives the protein CASFEGAYEQYF.

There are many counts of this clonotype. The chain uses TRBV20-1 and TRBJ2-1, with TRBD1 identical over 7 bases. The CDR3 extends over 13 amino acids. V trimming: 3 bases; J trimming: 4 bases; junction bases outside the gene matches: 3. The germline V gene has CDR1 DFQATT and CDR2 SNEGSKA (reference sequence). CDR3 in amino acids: CSASRDSYNEQFF. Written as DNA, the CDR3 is TGCAGTGCTAGCCGGGACAGTTACAATGAGCAGTTCTTC.

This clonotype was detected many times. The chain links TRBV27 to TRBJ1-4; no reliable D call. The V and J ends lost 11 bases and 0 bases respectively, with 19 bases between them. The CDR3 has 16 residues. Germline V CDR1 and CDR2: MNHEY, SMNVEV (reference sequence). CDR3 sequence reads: CAAGRAEWATNEKLFF. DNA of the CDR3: TGTGCCGCGGGTCGGGCAGAATGGGCAACTAATGAAAAACTGTTTTTT.

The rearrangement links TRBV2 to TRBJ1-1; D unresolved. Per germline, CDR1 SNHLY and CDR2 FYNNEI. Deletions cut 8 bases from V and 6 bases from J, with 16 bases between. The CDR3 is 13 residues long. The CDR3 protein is CASGGGPRAEAFF. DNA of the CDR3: TGTGCCAGCGGCGGAGGGCCGAGAGCTGAAGCTTTCTTT.

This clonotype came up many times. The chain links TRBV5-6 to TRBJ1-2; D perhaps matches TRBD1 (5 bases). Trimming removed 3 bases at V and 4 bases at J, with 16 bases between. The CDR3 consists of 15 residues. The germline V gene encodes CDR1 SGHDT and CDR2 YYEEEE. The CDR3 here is CASSSPDRYFYGYTF. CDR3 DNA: TGTGCCAGCAGCTCCCCTGACAGATACTTCTATGGCTACACCTTC. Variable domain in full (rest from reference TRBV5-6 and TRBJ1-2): DAGVTQSPTHLIKTRGQQVTLRCSPKSGHDTVSWYQQALGQGPQFIFQYYEEEERQRGNFPDRFSGHQFPNYSSELNVNALLLGDSALYLCASSSPDRYFYGYTFGSGTRLTVV.

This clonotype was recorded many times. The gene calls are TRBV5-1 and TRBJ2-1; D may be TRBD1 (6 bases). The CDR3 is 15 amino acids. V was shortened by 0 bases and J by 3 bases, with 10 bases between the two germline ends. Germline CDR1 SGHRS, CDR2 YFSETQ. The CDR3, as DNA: TGCGCCAGCAGCTTGGGTCAGGGGTTCTACAATGAGCAGTTCTTC. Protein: CASSLGQGFYNEQFF.

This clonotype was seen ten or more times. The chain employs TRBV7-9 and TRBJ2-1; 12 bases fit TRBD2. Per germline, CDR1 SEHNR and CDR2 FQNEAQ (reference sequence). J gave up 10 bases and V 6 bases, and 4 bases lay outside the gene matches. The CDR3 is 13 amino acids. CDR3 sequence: CASSWGLAGEQFF. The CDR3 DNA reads TGTGCCAGCAGTTGGGGACTAGCGGGCGAGCAGTTCTTC.

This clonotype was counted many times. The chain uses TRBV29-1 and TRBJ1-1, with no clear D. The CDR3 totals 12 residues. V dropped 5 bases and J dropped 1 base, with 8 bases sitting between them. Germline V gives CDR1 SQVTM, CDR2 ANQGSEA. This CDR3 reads CSVIDWNTEAFF. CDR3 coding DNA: TGCAGCGTTATAGACTGGAACACTGAAGCTTTCTTT. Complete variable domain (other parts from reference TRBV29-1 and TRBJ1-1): SAVISQKPSRDICQRGTSLTIQCQVDSQVTMMFWYRQQPGQSLTLIATANQGSEATYESGFVIDKFPISRPNLTFSTLTVSNMSPEDSSIYLCSVIDWNTEAFFGQGTRLTVV.

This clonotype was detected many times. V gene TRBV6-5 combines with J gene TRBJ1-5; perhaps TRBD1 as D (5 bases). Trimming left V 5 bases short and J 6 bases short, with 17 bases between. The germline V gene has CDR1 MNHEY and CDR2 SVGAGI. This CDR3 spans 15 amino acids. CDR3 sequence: CASSGTWGIGQPQHF. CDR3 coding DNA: TGTGCCAGCAGTGGTACATGGGGGATAGGTCAGCCCCAGCATTTT.

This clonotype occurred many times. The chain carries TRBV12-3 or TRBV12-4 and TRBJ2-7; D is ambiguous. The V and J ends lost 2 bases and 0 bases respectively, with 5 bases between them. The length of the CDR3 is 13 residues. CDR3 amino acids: CASSLTFSYEQYF. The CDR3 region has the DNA TGTGCCAGCAGTTTAACTTTCTCCTACGAGCAGTACTTC.

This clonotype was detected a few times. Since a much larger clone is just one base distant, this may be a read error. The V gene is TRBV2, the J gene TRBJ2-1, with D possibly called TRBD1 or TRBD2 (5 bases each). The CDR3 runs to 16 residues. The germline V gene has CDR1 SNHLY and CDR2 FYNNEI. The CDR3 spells CASSGGLDSSYNDQFF. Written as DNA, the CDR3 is TGTGCCAGCAGTGGTGGACTCGACAGCTCCTACAATGACCAGTTCTTC.

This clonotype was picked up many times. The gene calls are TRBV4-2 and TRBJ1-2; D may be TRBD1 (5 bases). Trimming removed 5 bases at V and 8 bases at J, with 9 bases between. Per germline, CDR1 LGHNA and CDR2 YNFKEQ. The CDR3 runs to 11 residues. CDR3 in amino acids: CASSATGGYTF. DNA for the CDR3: TGTGCCAGCAGCGCCACAGGCGGCTACACCTTC.